Reported below is one T cell receptor (beta chain). Its antigen remains unidentified. Assay: immunoSEQ multiplex PCR; the TCRdb copy retains only in-frame clones and omits some. Of roughly 100,000 clones listed, 82% are singletons. J was trimmed by 2 bases and V by 4 bases; bases with no gene match: 8. From germline, CDR1 is SGHTS and CDR2 YDEGEE. The CDR3 totals 15 residues. This entry comes from a study of T cell responses to AZD1222 COVID-19 vaccine. Overall study results and limits: At baseline, just 6 or 7 AZD1222 recipients tested seropositive. The repertoires were collected only after the peak T cell response. The donors showed a predominance of white British ancestry and of females, with possible underestimation of clonal diversity. A rise in Spike-specific TCR breadth and depth followed two AZD1222 doses.

The receptor was derived from an adult in good health. J is TRBJ1-1 and V is TRBV5-8, with 7 positions matching TRBD1. The material was peripheral blood, obtained on day 0 of AZD1222 vaccination. The CDR3 bases are TGTGCCAGCAGCGGAGCCGGGACAGTTAACACTGAAGCTTTCTTT. This encodes CASSGAGTVNTEAFF.